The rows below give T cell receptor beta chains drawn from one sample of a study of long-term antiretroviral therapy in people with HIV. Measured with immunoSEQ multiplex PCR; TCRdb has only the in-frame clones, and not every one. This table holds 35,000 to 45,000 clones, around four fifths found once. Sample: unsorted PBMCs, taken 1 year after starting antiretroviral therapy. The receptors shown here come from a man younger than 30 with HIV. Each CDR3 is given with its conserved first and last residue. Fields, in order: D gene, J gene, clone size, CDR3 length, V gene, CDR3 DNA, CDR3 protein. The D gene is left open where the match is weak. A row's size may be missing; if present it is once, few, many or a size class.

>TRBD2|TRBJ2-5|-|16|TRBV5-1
TGCGCCAGCAGCTGGGGTGGACTAGCGGGGGAAGAGACCCAGTACTTC
CASSWGGLAGEETQYF
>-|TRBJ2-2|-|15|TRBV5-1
TGCGCCAGCAGCTTCCCGGGGCCGAACACCGGGGAGCTGTTTTTT
CASSFPGPNTGELFF
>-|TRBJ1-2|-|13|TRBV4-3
TGCGCCAGCAGCCAACTGGGTAACTATGGCTACACCTTC
CASSQLGNYGYTF
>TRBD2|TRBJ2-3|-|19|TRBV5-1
TGCGCCAGCAGCTGGACCGAACCGGGGACTAGCGGGGGAACAGATACGCAGTATTTT
CASSWTEPGTSGGTDTQYF
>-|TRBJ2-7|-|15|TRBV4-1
TGCGCCAGCAGCCCGTCGTTCGGGGGAATTTACGAGCAGTACTTC
CASSPSFGGIYEQYF
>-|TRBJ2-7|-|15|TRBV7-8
TGTGCCAGCAGCTCTTGGAGGGGGGGGACCTACGAGCAGTACTTC
CASSSWRGGTYEQYF
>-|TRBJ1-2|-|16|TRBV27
TGTGCCAGCAGTTTTATCAGGGAGGGGTCGAACTATGGCTACACCTTC
CASSFIREGSNYGYTF
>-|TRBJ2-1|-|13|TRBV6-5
TGTGCCAGCAGTTACTCGGAGAGGAATGAGCAGTTCTTC
CASSYSERNEQFF
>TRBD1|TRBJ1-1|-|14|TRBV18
TGTGCCAGCTCACAACAGGGGGCGGACACTGAAGCTTTCTTT
CASSQQGADTEAFF
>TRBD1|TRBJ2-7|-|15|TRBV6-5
TGTGCCAGCAGTATCGGGACAGGGGGCCCCTACGAGCAGTACTTC
CASSIGTGGPYEQYF
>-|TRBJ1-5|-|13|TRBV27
TGTGCCACCGGAGCCCAGGGCGGCCAGCCCCAGCATTTT
CATGAQGGQPQHF
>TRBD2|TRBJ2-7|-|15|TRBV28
TGTGCCAGCAGCTACCGCGGGGGATTGGCTTACGAGCAGTACTTC
CASSYRGGLAYEQYF
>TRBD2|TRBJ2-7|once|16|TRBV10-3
TGTGCCATCAGTGATAAGGCGGCTAGCGGGGGCCCCGAGCAGTACTTC
CAISDKAASGGPEQYF
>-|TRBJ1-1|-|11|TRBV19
TGTGCCAGTAGTTACCGGGAGGAAGCTTTCTTT
CASSYREEAFF
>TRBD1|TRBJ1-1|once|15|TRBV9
TGTGCCAGCAGCCCAGGACAGGGGGCCGGCCTTGAAGCTTTCTTT
CASSPGQGAGLEAFF
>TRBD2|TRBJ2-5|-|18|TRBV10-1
TGCGCCAGCAGTGAGTCGTCGGGACTAGCGGGGCTGCAAGAGACCCAGTACTTC
CASSESSGLAGLQETQYF
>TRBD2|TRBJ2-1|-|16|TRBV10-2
TGCGCCAGCAGTGCTCAGAGACTAGCGGGAGGCGATGAGCAGTTCTTC
CASSAQRLAGGDEQFF
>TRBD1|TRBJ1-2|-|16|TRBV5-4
TGTGCCAGCAGCTTCAGGAGTGCGGCAGGGGGCTATGGCTACACCTTC
CASSFRSAAGGYGYTF
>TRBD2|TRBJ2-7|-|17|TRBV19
TGTGCCAGTAGATCCGGGACTAGCGGGATAGGGTCCTACGAGCAGTACTTC
CASRSGTSGIGSYEQYF
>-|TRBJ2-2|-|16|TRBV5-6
TGTGCCAGCAGCTTGTCTCCAGGACCCTCCCCCGGGGAGCTGTTTTTT
CASSLSPGPSPGELFF
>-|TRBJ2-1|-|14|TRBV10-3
TGTGCCATCAGTGAGTCGTTACAGTACAATGAGCAGTTCTTC
CAISESLQYNEQFF
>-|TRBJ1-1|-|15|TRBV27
TGTGCCAGCAGTTTATCGGGCAACATGAACACTGAAGCTTTCTTT
CASSLSGNMNTEAFF
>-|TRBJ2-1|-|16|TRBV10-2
TGCGCCAGCAGTGAGTCGAGAGGAAGCTCCTACAATGAGCAGTTCTTC
CASSESRGSSYNEQFF
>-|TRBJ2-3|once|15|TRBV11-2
TGTGCCAGCAGCTTAGCAAGTACATCGAAAGATACGCAGTATTTT
CASSLASTSKDTQYF
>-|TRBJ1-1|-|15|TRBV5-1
TGCGCCAGCAGCTTGGGGGCCCTACCGGACACTGAAGCTTTCTTT
CASSLGALPDTEAFF
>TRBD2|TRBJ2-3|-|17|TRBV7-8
TGTGCCAGCAGCTTAGTGAAATCTAGCGGGAGCACAGATACGCAGTATTTT
CASSLVKSSGSTDTQYF
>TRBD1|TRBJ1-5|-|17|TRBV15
TGTGCCACCAGCAGAGATCCAGGGGGGGAGAGCAATCAGCCCCAGCATTTT
CATSRDPGGESNQPQHF
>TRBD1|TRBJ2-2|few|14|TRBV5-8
TGTGCCAGCAGCCGCCGGGACAGGTTCGGGGAGCTGTTTTTT
CASSRRDRFGELFF
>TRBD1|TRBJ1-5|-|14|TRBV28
TGTGCCAGCAGTTTGGACAGGGCTAATCAGCCCCAGCATTTT
CASSLDRANQPQHF
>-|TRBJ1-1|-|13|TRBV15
TGTGCCACCAGCAGAGTTGGGGCAGGTGAAGCTTTCTTT
CATSRVGAGEAFF
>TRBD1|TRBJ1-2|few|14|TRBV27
TGTGCCAGCAGTTTAGGGGACAGGGGCTATGGCTACACCTTC
CASSLGDRGYGYTF
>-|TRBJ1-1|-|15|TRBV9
TGTGCCAGCAGCGTTCTACAGGGTCGGGACACTGAAGCTTTCTTT
CASSVLQGRDTEAFF
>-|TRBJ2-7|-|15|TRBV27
TGTGCCAGCAGTGCGGGCCTGTCTCCCACCTACGAGCAGTACTTC
CASSAGLSPTYEQYF
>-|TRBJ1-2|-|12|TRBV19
TGTGCCAGTAGTCCTCTGGGGAAGGGCTACACCTTC
CASSPLGKGYTF
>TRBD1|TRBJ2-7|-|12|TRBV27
TGTGCCAGCAGCCCGACAGGGGCCGAGCAGTACTTC
CASSPTGAEQYF
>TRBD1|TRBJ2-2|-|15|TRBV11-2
TGTGCCAGCAGCTTTACAGGGGTCAACACCGGGGAGCTGTTTTTT
CASSFTGVNTGELFF
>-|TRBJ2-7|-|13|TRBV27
TGTGCCAGCAGTCCGGGAGTCTGGTACGAGCAGTACTTC
CASSPGVWYEQYF
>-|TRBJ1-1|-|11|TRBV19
TGTGCCAGTAGTGGGCGGACTGAAGCTTTCTTT
CASSGRTEAFF
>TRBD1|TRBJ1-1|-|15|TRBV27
TGTGCCAGCAGTCTGACAGGGGGCCCAAAGACTGAAGCTTTCTTT
CASSLTGGPKTEAFF
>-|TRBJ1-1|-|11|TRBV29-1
TGCAGCGTTGTTGTGAACACTGAAGCTTTCTTT
CSVVVNTEAFF
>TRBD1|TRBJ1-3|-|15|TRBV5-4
TGTGCCAGCAGCTCCGGACAGGGGGCTGGAAACACCATATATTTT
CASSSGQGAGNTIYF
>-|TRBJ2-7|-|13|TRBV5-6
TGTGCCAGCGGGCAGGGGAGCTCCTACGAGCAGTACTTC
CASGQGSSYEQYF
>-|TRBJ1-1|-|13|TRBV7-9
TGTGCCAGCAGCGTCGGTACGGGTACTGAAGCTTTCTTT
CASSVGTGTEAFF
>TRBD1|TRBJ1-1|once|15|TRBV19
TGTGCCAGTAGTATAGGAACAGGGGTGGGGACTGAAGCTTTCTTT
CASSIGTGVGTEAFF
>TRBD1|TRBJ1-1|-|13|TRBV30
TGTGCCTGTCGTGCTGACAGGGCCACTGAAGCTTTCTTT
CACRADRATEAFF
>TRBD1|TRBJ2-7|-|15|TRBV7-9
TGTGCCAGCAGCCGCGGACAGGGGGCCTCCTACGAGCAGTACTTC
CASSRGQGASYEQYF
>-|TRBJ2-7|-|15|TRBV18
TGTGCCAGCTCACTTGATCCCCTTGGCTCCTACGAGCAGTACTTC
CASSLDPLGSYEQYF
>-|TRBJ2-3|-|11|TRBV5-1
TGCGCCAGCAGCTTTACGGATACGCAGTATTTT
CASSFTDTQYF
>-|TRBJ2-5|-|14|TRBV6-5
TGTGCCAGCAGCCGGGCTGCCTCGGCAGAGACCCAGTACTTC
CASSRAASAETQYF
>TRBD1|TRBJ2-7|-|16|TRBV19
TGTGCCAGCCACCCGTCCGGGACAGGGTTATCATACGAGCAGTACTTC
CASHPSGTGLSYEQYF
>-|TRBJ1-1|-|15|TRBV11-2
TGTGCCAGCAGCTTAGCCATCCGGGGGCACACTGAAGCTTTCTTT
CASSLAIRGHTEAFF
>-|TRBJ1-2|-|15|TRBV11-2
TGTGCCAGCAGCTTAGATTTAGGCCTGGGCTATGGCTACACCTTC
CASSLDLGLGYGYTF
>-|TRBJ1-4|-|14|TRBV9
TGTGCCAGCAGCGTTCAGAGTCGCGATGAAAAACTGTTTTTT
CASSVQSRDEKLFF